The 6 T cell receptor beta chains below come from one sample, sequenced in a study of blood T cell repertoires in COVID-19. Assay: immunoSEQ multiplex PCR; the TCRdb copy retains only in-frame clones and omits some. This repertoire shows more than 200,000 clones, 82% found once; its top ten account for around 8%. The sample comprised peripheral blood. The source is an elderly woman with COVID-19, enrolled during active disease.

This clone has just one count. The genes are TRBV27 and TRBJ1-6, with D uncertain. Between the trimmed V and J ends, which lost 4 bases and 2 bases, there was a span of 12 bases. CDR1 is MNHEY and CDR2 is SMNVEV in the germline V gene (reference sequence). The CDR3 sequence is 16 residues long. The CDR3 region has the DNA TGTGCCAGCAGTTCTAGCACTAACACCTATAATTCACCCCTCCACTTT. This codes for CASSSSTNTYNSPLHF.

The chain joins TRBV18 to TRBJ2-1, with D possibly TRBD2 on 7 matching bases. Germline CDR1 and CDR2: KGHSH and LQKENI. This CDR3 is built from 15 residues. The V end was cut by 3 bases, the J end by 3 bases, with 12 bases between. The CDR3 reads CASSPGGASYNEQFF. For the CDR3, the DNA is TGTGCCAGCTCACCGGGGGGGGCTAGCTACAATGAGCAGTTCTTC.

The chain uses TRBV6-5 and TRBJ2-7; D might be TRBD1 (7 bases). Germline lookup yields CDR1 MNHEY and CDR2 SVGAGI. Trimming stripped 8 bases from V and 2 bases from J, with 19 bases between. The CDR3 is 15 amino acids. The CDR3 is CASRNGAGGPYEQYF. CDR3 DNA sequence: TGTGCCAGCCGTAATGGGGCAGGGGGGCCCTACGAGCAGTACTTC.

The chain joins TRBV29-1 to TRBJ2-3; 8 bases are shared with TRBD2. Trimming cost V 7 bases and J 2 bases; bases outside gene matches: 5. The CDR3 extends over 13 amino acids. Germline V lookup: CDR1 SQVTM, CDR2 ANQGSEA. CDR3 nucleotide sequence: TGCAGCGGGGGGACTAGAAACACAGATACGCAGTATTTT. Translating it yields CSGGTRNTDTQYF.

Only a few counts were recorded for this clone. The chain combines TRBV20-1 with TRBJ2-7, with 11 bases that match TRBD2. The CDR3 contains 15 residues. V was clipped by 3 bases and J by 5 bases; unmatched bases: 9. Germline assignment: CDR1 DFQATT and CDR2 SNEGSKA (reference sequence). Here the CDR3 DNA reads TGCAGTGCTAGTACGCTAGCGGGAGGTCCTCACGAGCAGTACTTC. Translation gives CSASTLAGGPHEQYF.

The chain links TRBV3-1 (or the pseudogene TRBV3-2) to TRBJ1-6; 7 bases align to TRBD1. The germline V gene encodes CDR1 LGHDT and CDR2 YNNKEL (reference sequence). The CDR3 covers 17 residues. The V and J ends lost 5 bases and 8 bases, in that order; junction bases with no gene match: 15. CDR3 nucleotide sequence: TGTGCCAGCAGCTCTCTCAGGGGGAGCTTGTCCTATTCACCCCTCCACTTT. Protein sequence: CASSSLRGSLSYSPLHF.